This T cell receptor (beta chain) derives from a study of cytomegalovirus exposure and HLA in healthy donors. General study points: Usually a TCR sequence was rare, but some public TCRs were found in many donors.

This clone was seen once. Antigen unknown. Here immunoSEQ multiplex PCR was the method, and the copy in TCRdb shows in-frame clones only, minus some. Among 130,000 to 150,000 clones listed, just over 85% were seen once. The V end lost 3 bases, the J end lost 3 bases, and 14 bases lay between the germline ends. The CDR3 sequence is 16 residues long. Germline values: CDR1 KGHSH, CDR2 LQKENI. The gene calls are TRBV18 and TRBJ2-2; D may be TRBD1 (6 bases). This receptor was identified in a woman in her late teens or twenties in good health and CMV-seropositive. Source material: PBMCs. CDR3 nucleotide sequence: TGTGCCAGCTCACCGGATACAGGGTGGTACACCGGGGAGCTGTTTTTT. This sequence encodes CASSPDTGWYTGELFF.